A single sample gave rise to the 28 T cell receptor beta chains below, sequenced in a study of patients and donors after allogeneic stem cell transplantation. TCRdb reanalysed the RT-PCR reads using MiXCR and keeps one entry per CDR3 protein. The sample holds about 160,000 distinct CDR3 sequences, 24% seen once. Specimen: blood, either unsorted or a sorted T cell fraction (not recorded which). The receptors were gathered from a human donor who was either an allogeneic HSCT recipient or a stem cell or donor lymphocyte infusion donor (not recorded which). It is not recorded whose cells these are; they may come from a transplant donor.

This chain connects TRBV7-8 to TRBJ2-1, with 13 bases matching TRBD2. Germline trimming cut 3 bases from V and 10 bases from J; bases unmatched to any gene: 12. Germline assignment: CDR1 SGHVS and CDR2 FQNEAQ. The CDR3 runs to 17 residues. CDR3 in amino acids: CASSLKILAGGVREQFF. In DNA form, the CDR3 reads TGTGCCAGCAGCTTGAAAATACTAGCGGGAGGGGTCAGAGAGCAGTTCTTC.

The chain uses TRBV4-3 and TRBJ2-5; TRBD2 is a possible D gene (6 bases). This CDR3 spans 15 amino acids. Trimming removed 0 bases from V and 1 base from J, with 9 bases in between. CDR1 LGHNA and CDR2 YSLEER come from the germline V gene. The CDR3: CASSQEGTPQETQYF. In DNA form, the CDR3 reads TGCGCCAGCAGCCAAGAGGGGACTCCCCAAGAGACCCAGTACTTC.

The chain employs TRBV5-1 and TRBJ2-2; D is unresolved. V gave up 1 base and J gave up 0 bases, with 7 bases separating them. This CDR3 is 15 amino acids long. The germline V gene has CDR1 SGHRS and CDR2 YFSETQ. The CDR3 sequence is CASSLKVPNTGELFF. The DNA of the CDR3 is TGCGCCAGCAGCTTGAAGGTTCCGAACACCGGGGAGCTGTTTTTT. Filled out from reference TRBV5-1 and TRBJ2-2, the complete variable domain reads KAGVTQTPRYLIKTRGQQVTLSCSPISGHRSVSWYQQTPGQGLQFLFEYFSETQRNKGNFPGRFSGRQFSNSRSEMNVSTLELGDSALYLCASSLKVPNTGELFFGEGSRLTVL.

CDR3 in amino acids: CSAKTAVGFSYNSPLHF. CDR3 in DNA: TGCAGTGCCAAAACGGCTGTGGGGTTCTCCTATAATTCACCCCTCCACTTT. This rearrangement joins TRBV20-1 to TRBJ1-6; no firm D call. Trimming shortened V by 6 bases and J by 0 bases, and 18 bases separated the two germline ends. The CDR3 length is 17 residues. The germline gives CDR1 DFQATT, CDR2 SNEGSKA (reference sequence).

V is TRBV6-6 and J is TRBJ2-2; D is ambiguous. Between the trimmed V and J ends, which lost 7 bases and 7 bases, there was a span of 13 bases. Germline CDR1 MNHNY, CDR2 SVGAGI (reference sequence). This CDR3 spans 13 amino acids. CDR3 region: CASTPLSGGELFF. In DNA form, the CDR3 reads TGTGCCAGCACTCCCTTAAGTGGCGGGGAGCTGTTTTTT.

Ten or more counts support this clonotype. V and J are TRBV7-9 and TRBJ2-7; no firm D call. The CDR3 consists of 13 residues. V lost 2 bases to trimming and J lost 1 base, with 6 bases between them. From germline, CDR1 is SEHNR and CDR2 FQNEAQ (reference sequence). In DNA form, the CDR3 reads TGTGCCAGCAGCTTACCGGAATCCTACGAGCAGTACTTC. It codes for CASSLPESYEQYF.

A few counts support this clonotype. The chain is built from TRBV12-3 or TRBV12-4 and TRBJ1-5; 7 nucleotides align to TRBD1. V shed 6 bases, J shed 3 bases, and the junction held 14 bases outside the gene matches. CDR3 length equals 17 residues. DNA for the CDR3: TGTGCCAGCAGCCCCTCCCTCCTAACAGGGGTCAATCAGCCCCAGCATTTT. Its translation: CASSPSLLTGVNQPQHF.

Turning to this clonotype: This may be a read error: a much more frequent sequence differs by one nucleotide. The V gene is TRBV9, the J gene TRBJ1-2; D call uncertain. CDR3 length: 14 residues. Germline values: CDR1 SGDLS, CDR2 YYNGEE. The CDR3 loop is CAGSSRTPTGGYTF. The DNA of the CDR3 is TGTGCCGGCAGCTCACGAACCCCGACGGGGGGCTACACCTTC.

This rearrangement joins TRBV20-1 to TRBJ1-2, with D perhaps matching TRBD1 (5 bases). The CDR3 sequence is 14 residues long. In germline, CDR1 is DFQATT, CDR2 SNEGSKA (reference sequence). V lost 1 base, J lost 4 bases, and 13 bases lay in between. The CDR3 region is CSARAQGGFYGYTF. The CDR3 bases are TGCAGTGCTAGAGCCCAGGGAGGGTTCTATGGCTACACCTTC.

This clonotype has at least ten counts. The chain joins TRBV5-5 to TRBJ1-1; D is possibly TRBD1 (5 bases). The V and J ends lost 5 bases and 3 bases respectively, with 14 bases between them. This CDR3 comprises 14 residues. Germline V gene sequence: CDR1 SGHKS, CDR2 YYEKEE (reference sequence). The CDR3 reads CASSDRDGDTEAFF. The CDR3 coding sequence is TGTGCCAGCAGTGATAGGGACGGAGACACTGAAGCTTTCTTT.

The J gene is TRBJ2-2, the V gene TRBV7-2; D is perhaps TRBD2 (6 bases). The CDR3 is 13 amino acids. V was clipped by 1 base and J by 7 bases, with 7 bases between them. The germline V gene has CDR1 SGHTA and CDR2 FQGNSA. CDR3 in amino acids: CASSLVGGGELFF. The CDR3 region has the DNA TGTGCCAGCAGCTTAGTGGGAGGCGGGGAGCTGTTTTTT.

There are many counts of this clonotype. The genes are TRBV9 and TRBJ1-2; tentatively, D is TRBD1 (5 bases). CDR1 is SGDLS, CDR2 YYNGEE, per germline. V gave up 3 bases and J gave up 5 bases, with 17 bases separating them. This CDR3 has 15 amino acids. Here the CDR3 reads CASSAFGDRKYGYTF. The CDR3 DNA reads TGTGCCAGCAGCGCGTTCGGGGACCGTAAATATGGCTACACCTTC.

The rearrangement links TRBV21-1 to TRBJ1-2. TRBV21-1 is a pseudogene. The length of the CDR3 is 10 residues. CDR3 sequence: CASSPRCYTF. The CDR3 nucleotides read TGTGCCAGCAGCCCTCGATGCTACACCTTC.

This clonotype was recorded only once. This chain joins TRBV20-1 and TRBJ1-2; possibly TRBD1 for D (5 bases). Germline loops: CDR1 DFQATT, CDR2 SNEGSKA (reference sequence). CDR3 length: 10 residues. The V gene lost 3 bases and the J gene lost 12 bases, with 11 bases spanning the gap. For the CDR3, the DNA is TGCAGTGCTAGCGGCGGGGACGACACCTTC. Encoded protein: CSASGGDDTF.

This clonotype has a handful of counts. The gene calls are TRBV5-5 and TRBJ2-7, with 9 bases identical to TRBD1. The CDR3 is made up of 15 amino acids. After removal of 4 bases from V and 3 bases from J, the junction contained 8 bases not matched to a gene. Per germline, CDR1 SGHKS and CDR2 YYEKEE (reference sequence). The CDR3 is CASSAGDRVSYEQYF. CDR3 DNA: TGTGCCAGCAGCGCGGGGGACAGGGTTAGCTACGAGCAGTACTTC.

The CDR3 region is CAISESRRGGDHEQYF. CDR3 DNA sequence: TGTGCCATCAGTGAGTCCCGCCGGGGAGGGGATCACGAGCAGTACTTC. The rearrangement joins TRBV10-3 to TRBJ2-7, with 7 bases aligning to TRBD2. V lost 0 bases, J lost 5 bases, and 10 bases stayed unmatched. Germline V gives CDR1 ENHRY, CDR2 SYGVKD. The CDR3 is made up of 16 amino acids.

In DNA form, the CDR3 reads TGTGCCAGCCTAAGGACGGGAGATCAGCCCCAGCATTTT. It encodes CASLRTGDQPQHF. This chain connects TRBV12-3 or TRBV12-4 to TRBJ1-5; D gene unclear. The CDR3 contains 13 residues. V lost 8 bases to trimming and J lost 5 bases, with 13 bases between them.

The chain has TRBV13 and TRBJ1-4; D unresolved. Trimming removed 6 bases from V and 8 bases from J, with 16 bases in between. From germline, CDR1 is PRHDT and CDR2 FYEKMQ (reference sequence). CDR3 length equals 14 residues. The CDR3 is CASRQQNLGEKLFF. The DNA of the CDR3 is TGTGCCAGCAGACAACAGAACCTGGGAGAAAAACTGTTTTTT.

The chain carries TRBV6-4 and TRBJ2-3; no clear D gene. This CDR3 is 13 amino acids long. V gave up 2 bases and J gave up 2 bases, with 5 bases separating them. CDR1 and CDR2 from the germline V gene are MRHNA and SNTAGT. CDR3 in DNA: TGTGCCAGCAGTGACCCCTACACAGATACGCAGTATTTT. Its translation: CASSDPYTDTQYF.

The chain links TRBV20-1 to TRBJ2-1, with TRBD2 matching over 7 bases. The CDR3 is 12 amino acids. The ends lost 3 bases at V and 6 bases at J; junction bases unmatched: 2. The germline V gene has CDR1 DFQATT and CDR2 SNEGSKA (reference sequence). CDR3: CSASPGGNEQFF. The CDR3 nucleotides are TGCAGTGCTAGTCCGGGGGGCAATGAGCAGTTCTTC.

CDR3 sequence (DNA): TGTGCCAGCAGTGTCCCCAGCGGACGCTCCTACAATGAGCAGTTCTTC. Its protein product is CASSVPSGRSYNEQFF. The rearrangement links TRBV25-1 to TRBJ2-1; D is perhaps TRBD2 (5 bases). Germline CDR1 MGHDK, CDR2 SYGVNS. Trimming pared 4 bases from V and 0 bases from J, leaving 13 bases between. The CDR3 totals 16 residues.

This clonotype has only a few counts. The CDR3 DNA is TGTGCCACCTCGTATTATCCGGGGTTAACTAATGAAAAACTGTTTTTT. This codes for CATSYYPGLTNEKLFF. The chain couples TRBV24-1 to TRBJ1-4, with unresolved D. V gave up 9 bases and J gave up 1 base, with 17 bases separating them. The V gene's germline CDR1 is KGHDR and CDR2 SFDVKD. CDR3 size: 16 residues.

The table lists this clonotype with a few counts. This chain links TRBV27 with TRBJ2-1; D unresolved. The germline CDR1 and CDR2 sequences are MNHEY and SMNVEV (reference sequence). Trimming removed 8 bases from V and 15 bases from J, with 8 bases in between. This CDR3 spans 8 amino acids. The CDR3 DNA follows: TGTGCCAGCGACGTGGGGTTCTTC. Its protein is CASDVGFF.

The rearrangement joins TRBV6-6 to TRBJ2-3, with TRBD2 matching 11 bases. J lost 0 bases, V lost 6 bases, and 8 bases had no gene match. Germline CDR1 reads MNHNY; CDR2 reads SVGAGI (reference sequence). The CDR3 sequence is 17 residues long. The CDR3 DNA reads TGTGCCAGCAGCCCCCCGGGACTAGCGGAGAGCACAGATACGCAGTATTTT. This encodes CASSPPGLAESTDTQYF.

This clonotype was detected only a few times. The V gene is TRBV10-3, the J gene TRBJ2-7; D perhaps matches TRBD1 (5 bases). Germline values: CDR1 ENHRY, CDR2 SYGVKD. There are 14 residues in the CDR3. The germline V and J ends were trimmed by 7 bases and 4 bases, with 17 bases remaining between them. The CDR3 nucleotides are TGTGCCATCAAACTACAGGCCACGGCGTACGAGCAGTACTTC. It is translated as CAIKLQATAYEQYF.

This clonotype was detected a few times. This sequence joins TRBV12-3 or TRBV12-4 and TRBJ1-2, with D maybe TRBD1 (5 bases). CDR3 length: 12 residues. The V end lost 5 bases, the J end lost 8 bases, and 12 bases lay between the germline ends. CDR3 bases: TGTGCCAGCAGTCCTACAGGAGGAGGCTACACCTTC. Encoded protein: CASSPTGGGYTF.

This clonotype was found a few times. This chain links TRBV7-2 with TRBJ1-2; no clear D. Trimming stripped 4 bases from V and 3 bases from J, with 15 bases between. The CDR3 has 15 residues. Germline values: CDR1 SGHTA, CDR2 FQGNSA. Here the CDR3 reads CASSSLGYNYYGYTF. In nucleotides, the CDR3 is TGTGCCAGCAGCTCCCTGGGATATAATTACTATGGCTACACCTTC.

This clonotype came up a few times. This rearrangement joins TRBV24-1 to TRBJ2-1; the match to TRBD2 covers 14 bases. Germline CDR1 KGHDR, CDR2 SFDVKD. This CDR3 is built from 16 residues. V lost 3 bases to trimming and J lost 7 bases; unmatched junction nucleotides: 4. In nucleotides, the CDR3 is TGTGCCACCAGTGATCCGGGACTAGCGGGAGATAATGAGCAGTTCTTC. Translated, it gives CATSDPGLAGDNEQFF.